This T cell receptor (beta chain) was sequenced in a study of shared clonotypes between healthy human individuals. Assay used: immunoSEQ multiplex PCR; TCRdb lists only in-frame clones, some missing. The sample yields 1 million to 1.3 million clones, around 82% seen once. This clone has more than one count but fewer than ten. The V gene lost 7 bases and the J gene lost 9 bases, with 13 bases spanning the gap. The CDR3 covers 12 residues. In germline, CDR1 is SGHTA, CDR2 FQGNSA. V usage is TRBV7-2 and J usage is TRBJ2-1, with D tentatively TRBD1 or TRBD2 (5 bases each). Sequencing was carried out using memory CD4+ T cells from PBMCs. Regarding subset: CD45RA-negative fraction. This receptor was identified in a man younger than 35 in good health. Some clones in this sample may be carry-over from other donors' samples. The CDR3 DNA reads as TGTGCCAGCAACCTAATGAGGGGTGAGCAGTTCTTC. The encoded protein is CASNLMRGEQFF.